This TCR beta chain was obtained from a study of high-grade serous ovarian cancer treatment subgroups. Study observations and caveats: Without spatial data, bulk sequencing limits insight into HGSC tumor diversity. Repertoire similarity ranged roughly 0.1 to 0.79 between tumors of one patient.

Trimming left V 5 bases short and J 4 bases short, with 20 bases between. CDR3 length: 16 amino acids. CDR1 and CDR2 (germline): SGHNT, YENEEA. On this clone itself: Its antigen remains unknown.

The data were produced by immunoSEQ multiplex PCR, yet TCRdb's version contains in-frame clones alone and is incomplete. Of 7,000 to 8,000 clones in the sample, just over 70% were seen once. Tumor tissue was taken before any definitive surgery or chemotherapy was given. The sequence came from a human donor with high-grade serous ovarian cancer. The sample was tumor tissue. V and J are TRBV11-3 and TRBJ2-5; perhaps TRBD2 as D (6 bases). The CDR3 reads CASSGGAKGLLETQYF. CDR3 nucleotide sequence: TGTGCCAGCAGCGGAGGGGCTAAAGGACTTCTAGAGACCCAGTACTTC. Looking up the rest from reference TRBV11-3 and TRBJ2-5 gives the full variable domain: EAGVVQSPRYKIIEKKQPVAFWCNPISGHNTLYWYLQNLGQGPELLIRYENEEAVDDSQLPKDRFSAERLKGVDSTLKIQPAELGDSAVYLCASSGGAKGLLETQYFGPGTRLLVL.